This T cell receptor (beta chain) comes out of a study of beta chain features in type 1 diabetes. Each sorted fraction was over 95% pure. Overall study findings and caveats: PCR might pick shorter templates more often, in the same way for patients and controls. Compared to healthy donors, patients appeared to have naive, central memory and Treg TCRB repertoires that were more alike.

This clone was observed a few times. The antigen is undetermined. CDR1 SGHNT and CDR2 YYREEE come from the germline V gene (reference sequence). The CDR3 sequence is 15 residues long. The V and J ends lost 4 bases and 4 bases, in that order; junction bases with no gene match: 9. Expressed TCRB transcripts got sequenced, as all isolated RNA was reverse transcribed. For naive, central memory and regulatory T cell samples, reads averaged around 3.8 million. Repertoires were generated with immunoSEQ multiplex PCR, while TCRdb's copy carries only in-frame clones and drops some. The sample carries about 360,000 clones, roughly 12% recorded once.

Sequenced sample: naive CD4+ T cells from blood. This clonotype was obtained from a man between 18 and 35 years old in good health. V is TRBV5-4 and J is TRBJ2-5, with TRBD2 matching over 8 bases. The DNA for the CDR3 is TGTGCCAGCAGCCCCTCCGGGGGGGGTAGAGAGACCCAGTACTTC. Amino acids: CASSPSGGGRETQYF.